This entry describes one T cell receptor (beta chain). This clone was observed a single time. Its antigen specificity is not known. Qualities for individual bases were not recorded, and no much larger clone is one base off. The cohort comprised 666 healthy bone marrow donors. At the time of sampling, all cohort members were nominally healthy, though unrecorded immune exposures were likely present. The donor was CMV seropositive and was included in the group of approximately 310 seropositive cohort members. A peripheral blood sample was collected from each donor, and TCR beta sequencing was performed on peripheral blood mononuclear cells. The Qiagen DNeasy Blood Extraction Kit was used to extract genomic DNA from the blood cell samples. The method was the immunoSEQ multiplex PCR assay. A mixture of 60 forward primers for TCR Vbeta segments and 13 reverse primers for TCR Jbeta segments was used in the multiplex PCR. A multiplex PCR assay on genomic DNA amplified the CDR3 region of rearranged TCR beta genes. On the Illumina HiSeq System, the amplified TCR beta libraries were sequenced as 87-base-pair reads. In the source study's methods: Across the 500 to 700 repertoires, a later analysis counted approximately 83 million unique TCR beta chains, roughly 11 million of which were shared by at least two donors. Raw reads were error-corrected and collapsed into unique sequences by a nearest-neighbor algorithm in which closely related sequences were merged to remove PCR and sequencing errors. To assign V, D and J gene segments, CDR3 sequences were aligned to IMGT reference sequences. For a sequence to be retained, a match of at least six nucleotides to both a V gene segment and a J gene segment was required. Rearrangements were called productive when the CDR3 lacked stop codons and stayed in frame with V and J; all others were non-productive. Following IMGT convention, CDR3 was defined as the stretch from the second conserved V-encoded cysteine up to the conserved J-encoded phenylalanine. In an earlier analysis of approximately 500 of the donors, sequences lacking an unambiguous match to a single V gene segment were excluded. In an earlier analysis of approximately 590 of the donors, V segments were called functional above 56.7% productive rearrangements and were called segregating when the between-donor standard deviation exceeded 5%. To diagnose cytomegalovirus status from the catalog of TCR beta chain sequences, a statistical classification framework was built. In a later analysis, V and J genes were assigned by comparing TCR nucleotide sequences against IMGT/GENE-DB human TR gene sequences. A later analysis assigned CDR3 sequences and most-parsimonious VDJ recombination scenarios with the TCRdist pipeline. A later analysis defined each TCR beta chain by its CDR3 amino acid sequence plus V-gene family, and excluded reads lacking a unique V-gene family. In a later analysis, several hundred highly shared, low-generation-probability nucleotide sequences were removed to address suspected cross-contamination and a sequencing artifact. For each public chain, a later analysis derived a clonal expansion index from normalized ranks of inferred template counts within each repertoire. In a later analysis, generation probabilities were computed using a VDJ recombination model fitted to out-of-frame rearrangements, and the results were checked against IGoR. In a later analysis, TCR-TCR, TCR-HLA and TCR-CMV co-occurrence was scored with hypergeometric tests, and a repertoire-size bias correction was applied to TCR pairs. In a later analysis, false discovery rates were estimated by permuting HLA or CMV assignments 20 times. A later analysis grouped co-occurring TCRs with DBSCAN, adding TCRdist sequence similarity when clustering within HLA-allele-positive subsets. Repertoires with fewer than 30,000 or more than 120,000 public chains were left out of co-occurrence clustering, as were about 5 repertoires with anomalous nucleotide sharing. The immuneACCESS repertoire file appears here via TCRdb, limited to in-frame rearrangements. These files lack a portion of the clones; in checked studies, under half of the deficit traces to unresolved V genes, and the cause of the others is not known. V and J calls and clone size are as listed in that table; D and trimming were resolved from the DNA. The sample profile shows 55,000 to 65,000 clones; more than 70% of them were found once. The top ten constitute 6.8% of the sample.

The data derive from a study of cytomegalovirus exposure and HLA in healthy donors (dated by TCRdb to about 2017). Concerning the study at large: An earlier analysis of approximately 600 of the donors reported about 290 Gb of sequence data and roughly 110 million unique TCR beta sequences from 150 million to 200 million T cells. Of the 398 genotyped donors, 65% to 90% were placed in the genetic ancestry cluster associated with self-reported Caucasian donors. High-throughput TCR immunosequencing, statistical association of individual TCRs with disease status, and machine learning were combined to predict cytomegalovirus infection status. Using immunosequencing, the study profiled T cell repertoires from about 620 subjects and related those repertoires to cytomegalovirus serostatus. In an earlier analysis of over 550 of the donors, high-throughput TCR beta sequencing was used to judge whether each TCR beta V gene segment behaved as functional or pseudogenic. Across roughly 420 genotyped donors of the cohort, an average of about 240,000 unique TCR beta nucleotide sequences per donor were sequenced, and roughly a sixth of those sequences were non-productive. Every discovery cohort repertoire had been produced on one sequencing platform. Donor age, sex, ethnicity and CMV serostatus were collected together with the repertoire data. Rather than using new phenotypic data, the later analysis identified candidate immune exposures from TCR beta sequences and from how often those sequences occurred across donors. Typing coverage varied by locus: roughly 629-640 donors for A, B, C, DRB1 and DQB1; roughly 510 for DQA1; over 600 for DPA1; approximately 490 for DPB1. An early release that covered 640 HLA-typed donors contained approximately 300 gigabases of sequencing data and tens of millions of unique TCR sequences. In a later genetic analysis, genome-wide SNP genotypes for about three fifths of the roughly 670 donors were used, and that subset was treated as a discovery cohort. The aim of the study was to test whether cataloging public T cell receptors could identify signatures of past pathogen exposure. A later analysis re-examined previously published TCR beta repertoires from more than 600 donors and added high-resolution HLA genotyping to investigate patterns of TCR occurrence. Because of strong linkage in the cohort, five DR-DQ haplotypes were treated as single units for association and clustering. Class I and class II HLA loci were covered by the typing at four-digit resolution. A separate validation cohort of roughly 130 different subjects was used in addition to the roughly 620-subject first cohort.

Beyond this particular receptor, the publication reports: Specific HLA alleles were associated with 15,000 to 20,000 TCR beta sequences at a false discovery rate of 0.05 in a later analysis. According to a later analysis, TCR association rates differed among HLA loci, with DRB1 alleles showing the most associated TCRs and HLA-C alleles showing the fewest. While some public TCRs were present in many individuals, most TCR sequences turned up only very rarely across donors. In an earlier analysis of under 600 of the donors, most TCR beta V segments were observed in productive rearrangements about 87% or about 30% of the time, broadly matching IMGT annotations. According to a later analysis, parvovirus B19, influenza, CMV and Epstein-Barr virus appeared linked to several top co-occurrence clusters. The study gave a list of about 160 TCR beta chains associated with cytomegalovirus. A further reported finding was that TCR beta sequences accurately predicted the HLA-A and HLA-B alleles for most subjects in the first cohort. Most CMV-associated TCR beta chains appeared to be HLA-restricted in a later analysis, and the HLA associations seemed to be driven largely by CMV exposure. This cohort had only TCR beta chains sequenced, and the lack of alpha or paired-chain data limited which features could be detected. Some 15 rarely observed V segments, including chromosome 9 orphons, were excluded from the earlier analysis of just under 600 of the donors because counts were too low. In a later analysis, HLA-associated TCR beta chains showed more clonal expansion and lower generation probabilities than non-associated chains that were equally common. In vitro tests confirmed that a few of the cytomegalovirus-associated TCR beta chains recognize cytomegalovirus antigens. The presence/absence analyses assumed that sequencing depth was roughly uniform across donors, and that assumption may not be true. Correlated functional status among segregating V segments might be attributable to linkage disequilibrium, but an unknown experimental factor could not be ruled out. A later genetic analysis reported fewer N-insertions in productive TCRs among donors in an Asian-associated ancestry cluster than the roughly 620-donor mean. Because HLA typing was missing for some donors at each locus, association tests included only the typed subset. The authors suggested that the approach could potentially be extended to other disease states and immunological phenotypes. The only immune exposure information available for the cohort was CMV serostatus. Assigning TCR associations to individual alleles was difficult when HLA alleles, especially DR and DQ, strongly co-occurred. In both the original and validation cohorts, the classifier was reported to diagnose cytomegalovirus status with high specificity and sensitivity. In a later genetic analysis, a missense DCLRE1C variant was associated with V-gene and J-gene trimming of TCR beta chains, and the association was replicated in an independent cohort. A cluster of highly shared sequence variants was judged likely to be a technical artifact of the sequencing pipeline.

The TCR sequence derives from a man aged 30 to 39 in good health and CMV-seropositive. Sequences were obtained from PBMCs.

The nucleotide sequence reads as follows: TGCGCCAGCAGCTTGGCAGGGGGCGAGCAGTACTTC. Translated, this gives CASSLAGGEQYF. This chain joins TRBV5-1 to TRBJ2-7; TRBD1 fits 7 bases in the junction. The CDR1 and CDR2 encoded by the germline V gene are SGHRS and YFSETQ. The CDR3 covers 12 residues, taking in both the cysteine and the phenylalanine. Left in the record is the CDR3 DNA by itself, 36 bases read in frame from the first base. Trimmed from V: 0 bases; trimmed from J: 6 bases; junction bases lacking a gene match: 0.